These 31 T cell receptor beta chains share one sample of origin, sequenced in a study of blood T cell repertoires in COVID-19 (dated by TCRdb to about 2020). Library preparation used the immunoSEQ multiplex PCR assay. The table comes from immuneACCESS by way of TCRdb, which keeps in-frame sequences with V and J called. Part of the clones is missing from these tables; in studies checked, under half for an unresolved V gene and the rest for unknown reasons. The sample table contains under 350,000 clones; only one count was recorded for just over 85% of them. The ten largest clonotypes hold less than 4.5% of the sample. The sample was PBMCs or T cells enriched from blood (not recorded which). These receptors were collected from a man under 40 who had recovered from COVID-19.

This chain connects TRBV5-4 to TRBJ2-3, with 16 bases identical to TRBD2. Germline CDR1 SGHNT, CDR2 YYREEE (reference sequence). The CDR3 extends over 20 amino acids. The junction had 11 bases not matched to a gene; V was cut back by 0 bases and J by 4 bases. CDR3 bases: TGTGCCAGCAGCTTGGCCGAGGGACTAGCGGGAGGGCCTGGGGCAGATACGCAGTATTTT. This gives the protein CASSLAEGLAGGPGADTQYF. Supplemented by reference TRBV5-4 and TRBJ2-3, the full variable domain reads ETGVTQSPTHLIKTRGQQVTLRCSSQSGHNTVSWYQQALGQGPQFIFQYYREEENGRGNFPPRFSGLQFPNYSSELNVNALELDDSALYLCASSLAEGLAGGPGADTQYFGPGTRLTVL.

V usage is TRBV4-1 and J usage is TRBJ2-7; 12 positions match TRBD2. The V gene's germline CDR1 is MGHRA and CDR2 YSYEKL. The CDR3 sequence is 16 residues long. With 1 base clipped from V and 3 bases from J, the junction kept 4 bases outside the gene matches. CDR3 amino acids: CASSQATSGSIYEQYF. Here the CDR3 DNA reads TGCGCCAGCAGCCAAGCGACTAGCGGGAGTATCTACGAGCAGTACTTC.

The rearrangement uses TRBV7-2 and TRBJ1-4; perhaps TRBD1 as D (5 bases). The V gene lost 5 bases and the J gene lost 5 bases, with 15 bases spanning the gap. This CDR3 comprises 15 residues. The V gene's germline CDR1 is SGHTA and CDR2 FQGNSA. CDR3 residues: CASSPQSTANEKLFF. CDR3 DNA sequence: TGTGCCAGCAGCCCCCAATCGACAGCAAATGAAAAACTGTTTTTT.

The chain combines TRBV27 with TRBJ1-2; tentatively, D is TRBD1 (5 bases). This CDR3 spans 15 amino acids. Trimming left V 2 bases short and J 2 bases short, with 12 bases between. The germline CDR1 and CDR2 sequences are MNHEY and SMNVEV (reference sequence). In nucleotides, the CDR3 is TGTGCCAGCAGTTTACGGAACACAGGCAACTATGGCTACACCTTC. Translating gives CASSLRNTGNYGYTF.

The chain employs TRBV6-4 and TRBJ2-6, with D perhaps TRBD1 (6 bases). V lost 2 bases to trimming and J lost 1 base, with 9 bases between them. Germline CDR1 is MRHNA and CDR2 is SNTAGT. The CDR3 spans 16 residues. As DNA, the CDR3 is TGTGCCAGCAGTGACGTAACAGGGTCTGGGGCCAACGTCCTGACTTTC. This codes for CASSDVTGSGANVLTF.

Only a few counts were recorded for this clone. The genes are TRBV11-2 and TRBJ2-1, with TRBD2 matching 9 bases. This CDR3 has 15 amino acids. Germline V CDR1 and CDR2: SGHAT, FQNNGV. V trimming: 6 bases; J trimming: 3 bases; junction bases outside the gene matches: 6. In DNA, the CDR3 is TGTGCCAGCAGAATAGCGGGGGCAAGCTACAATGAGCAGTTCTTC. It is translated as CASRIAGASYNEQFF.

This clone appeared once. The chain has TRBV6-5 and TRBJ2-5; the D gene is possibly TRBD2 (6 bases). The length of the CDR3 is 15 residues. Germline values: CDR1 MNHEY, CDR2 SVGAGI. Trimming took off 0 bases at V and 5 bases at J, with 13 bases between the two ends. The CDR3 loop is CASSYSGSRGETQYF. CDR3 DNA sequence: TGTGCCAGCAGTTACTCCGGGAGCCGTGGGGAGACCCAGTACTTC.

The J gene is TRBJ2-3, the V gene TRBV5-1; 9 bases map to TRBD1. CDR1 and CDR2 from the germline V gene are SGHRS and YFSETQ. The CDR3 has 18 residues. The trim removed 0 bases at V and 4 bases at J, leaving 12 bases unmatched. CDR3 DNA sequence: TGCGCCAGCAGCTTGGCCTCCAATTGGGACAGGGCCCCAGATACGCAGTATTTT. Translation: CASSLASNWDRAPDTQYF. Together with reference TRBV5-1 and TRBJ2-3, the CDR3 gives the full variable domain: KAGVTQTPRYLIKTRGQQVTLSCSPISGHRSVSWYQQTPGQGLQFLFEYFSETQRNKGNFPGRFSGRQFSNSRSEMNVSTLELGDSALYLCASSLASNWDRAPDTQYFGPGTRLTVL.

The chain couples TRBV5-1 to TRBJ2-5; 9 bases map to TRBD1. In germline, CDR1 is SGHRS, CDR2 YFSETQ. V lost 4 bases and J lost 2; bases outside the gene matches: 3. This CDR3 has 14 residues. The CDR3 sequence is CASSRQGEQETQYF. For the CDR3, the DNA is TGCGCCAGCAGCCGACAGGGGGAACAAGAGACCCAGTACTTC.

The chain employs TRBV18 and TRBJ1-1, with D uncertain. This CDR3 comprises 16 residues. CDR1 is KGHSH and CDR2 is LQKENI in the germline V gene. Between the trimmed V and J ends, which lost 3 bases and 7 bases, there was a span of 21 bases. CDR3 bases: TGTGCCAGCTCACCCGACAACGCAGTAAGGTTAAATGAAGCTTTCTTT. Translation gives CASSPDNAVRLNEAFF.

The chain is built from TRBV7-2 and TRBJ2-2; 12 bases line up with TRBD2. V dropped 5 bases and J dropped 4; count of bases not matched to a gene: 5. Germline CDR1 SGHTA, CDR2 FQGNSA. This CDR3 spans 16 amino acids. The CDR3: CASSPPSGRATGELFF. The CDR3 bases are TGTGCCAGCAGCCCCCCTAGCGGGAGGGCCACCGGGGAGCTGTTTTTT.

This clone was counted a few times. The rearrangement links TRBV2 to TRBJ2-3; D might be TRBD2 (6 bases). Germline V lookup: CDR1 SNHLY, CDR2 FYNNEI. The CDR3 runs 17 residues. V was clipped by 6 bases and J by 2 bases, with 21 bases between them. The DNA of the CDR3 is TGTGCCAGCAGCCCGCAGGGAGGCGGGCCCTTCACAGATACGCAGTATTTT. This gives the protein CASSPQGGGPFTDTQYF.

This clone was recorded once. The chain has TRBV18 and TRBJ1-5; TRBD1 aligns across 7 bases. V dropped 6 bases and J dropped 4; count of bases not matched to a gene: 15. The CDR3 totals 17 residues. CDR1 and CDR2 from the germline V gene are KGHSH and LQKENI. In DNA form, the CDR3 reads TGTGCCAGCTCTAACTTGGCAGGGGGTGAGTTAAATCAGCCCCAGCATTTT. Its translation is CASSNLAGGELNQPQHF.

The V and J genes are TRBV6-5 and TRBJ2-6; D not certain. Germline V gene lookup returns CDR1 MNHEY and CDR2 SVGAGI. The CDR3 runs 14 residues. Trimming left V 5 bases short and J 0 bases short, with 5 bases between. Here the CDR3 DNA reads TGTGCCAGCAGTCTATCCTCTGGGGCCAACGTCCTGACTTTC. Protein sequence: CASSLSSGANVLTF.

The chain employs TRBV11-2 and TRBJ2-5; 8 bases are a match to TRBD2. V lost 5 bases, J lost 0 bases, and 5 bases stayed unmatched. This CDR3 comprises 15 residues. Germline CDR1 and CDR2: SGHAT and FQNNGV. The CDR3 region is CASSAPSGYQETQYF. The CDR3 DNA reads TGTGCCAGCAGCGCTCCTAGCGGGTACCAAGAGACCCAGTACTTC.

The J gene is TRBJ2-7, the V gene TRBV5-6, with 9 bases fitting TRBD1. After removal of 1 base from V and 7 bases from J, the junction contained 6 bases not matched to a gene. Germline values: CDR1 SGHDT, CDR2 YYEEEE. The CDR3 sequence is 14 residues long. CDR3 DNA: TGTGCCAGCAGCTTGACAGGGGGCTTGTATGAGCAGTACTTC. Protein product: CASSLTGGLYEQYF.

This chain links TRBV6-1 with TRBJ1-1; 8 nucleotides agree with TRBD1. Trimming cost V 2 bases and J 4 bases; bases outside gene matches: 9. CDR1 is MNHNS, CDR2 SASEGT, per germline. The CDR3 consists of 16 residues. The CDR3 nucleotides are TGTGCCAGCAGTGAATATATTCAGGGGGCTTCCACTGAAGCTTTCTTT. Protein sequence: CASSEYIQGASTEAFF.

The J gene is TRBJ1-2, the V gene TRBV7-9; D remains unclear. The CDR3 has 14 amino acids. Germline V CDR1 and CDR2: SEHNR, FQNEAQ (reference sequence). V lost 1 base and J 5 bases, leaving 11 bases between the germline ends. The CDR3 coding sequence is TGTGCCAGCAGCTTAGGGACGGAGGCTTATGGCTACACCTTC. Translating gives CASSLGTEAYGYTF.

J is TRBJ1-5 and V is TRBV7-4; D unclear. The CDR3 covers 15 residues. Deletions cut 0 bases from V and 2 bases from J, with 8 bases between. CDR1 and CDR2 (germline): SGHVT, SQSDAQ. CDR3 coding DNA: TGTGCCAGCAGCTTAGCCGGGTTTCGCAATCAGCCCCAGCATTTT. Residues: CASSLAGFRNQPQHF.

V is TRBV9 and J is TRBJ2-7; 7 bases are a match to TRBD2. Per germline, CDR1 SGDLS and CDR2 YYNGEE. The V segment lost 1 base and the J segment 3 bases; nucleotides outside the gene matches: 7. The CDR3 has 15 residues. DNA for the CDR3: TGTGCCAGCAGCGTATCGGAAAGCGGGGACTACGAGCAGTACTTC. As protein: CASSVSESGDYEQYF.

DNA of the CDR3: TGTGCACTTCTAGCGGGGGGAAACAATGAGCAGTTCTTC. This sequence encodes CALLAGGNNEQFF. The chain combines TRBV7-2 with TRBJ2-1; 11 bases fit TRBD2. The V gene's germline CDR1 is SGHTA and CDR2 FQGNSA. The CDR3 totals 13 residues.

This clone was picked up one time. V gene TRBV19 combines with J gene TRBJ1-5; D is uncertain. This CDR3 is 13 amino acids long. Germline CDR1 and CDR2: LNHDA and SQIVND (reference sequence). Trimming shortened V by 8 bases and J by 2 bases, and 10 bases separated the two germline ends. The CDR3 DNA reads TGTGCCAGTTCTATCCTGGGCAATCAGCCCCAGCATTTT. Translated, it gives CASSILGNQPQHF.

The chain employs TRBV11-2 and TRBJ1-4; TRBD1 is a possible D gene (6 bases). Trimming cost V 1 base and J 3 bases, with 12 bases left between them. The CDR3 sequence is 16 residues long. CDR1 SGHAT and CDR2 FQNNGV come from the germline V gene. Here the CDR3 DNA reads TGTGCCAGCAGCTTAGTCCCGGCAGGGGCTAATGAAAAACTGTTTTTT. This encodes CASSLVPAGANEKLFF.

The table lists this clone with a count of one. The chain joins TRBV6-4 to TRBJ1-6, with D possibly being TRBD1 (6 bases). This CDR3 is built from 13 residues. Germline assignment: CDR1 MRHNA and CDR2 SNTAGT. The CDR3 DNA follows: TGTGTTCTAATGGGGGCCCGTGATTCACCCCTCCACTTT. It is translated as CVLMGARDSPLHF.

The count of this clone is one. V is TRBV19 and J is TRBJ2-4; TRBD1 might be the D (6 bases). Germline V gene lookup returns CDR1 LNHDA and CDR2 SQIVND (reference sequence). The CDR3 extends over 16 amino acids. V lost 5 bases, J lost 1 base, and 15 bases lay in between. This CDR3 is CASSATGLSAKNIQYF. CDR3 sequence (DNA): TGTGCCAGTAGTGCTACAGGGCTCTCCGCCAAAAACATTCAGTACTTC.

The chain uses TRBV7-9 and TRBJ1-1; 8 nucleotides agree with TRBD1. This CDR3 has 14 amino acids. CDR1 and CDR2 from the germline V gene are SEHNR and FQNEAQ (reference sequence). With 5 bases clipped from V and 2 bases from J, the junction kept 4 bases outside the gene matches. The CDR3 nucleotides read TGTGCCAGCAGCGCGGGACAGGAAAACACTGAAGCTTTCTTT. Translated, it gives CASSAGQENTEAFF.

V usage is TRBV19 and J usage is TRBJ2-1; D possibly corresponds to TRBD2 (5 bases). The CDR3 contains 14 residues. Germline assignment: CDR1 LNHDA and CDR2 SQIVND (reference sequence). V dropped 5 bases and J dropped 0 bases, with 8 bases sitting between them. For the CDR3, the DNA is TGTGCCAGTAGTGACTACAGCTCCTACAATGAGCAGTTCTTC. This sequence encodes CASSDYSSYNEQFF.

The V gene is TRBV5-1, the J gene TRBJ2-7, with D perhaps matching TRBD2 (6 bases). CDR1 is SGHRS, CDR2 YFSETQ, per germline. Trimming removed 1 base from V and 1 base from J, with 12 bases in between. The CDR3 contains 15 residues. The chain's CDR3 is CASSLYDRGSYEQYF. The CDR3 DNA sequence: TGCGCCAGCAGCTTGTACGACCGGGGGTCCTACGAGCAGTACTTC.

The chain is built from TRBV5-1 and TRBJ2-1; 7 nucleotides match TRBD1. V trimming: 3 bases; J trimming: 3 bases; junction bases outside the gene matches: 6. The CDR3 totals 15 residues. The germline gives CDR1 SGHRS, CDR2 YFSETQ. The CDR3 nucleotides read TGCGCCAGCAGCTCGGGACAGCGGTACTACAATGAGCAGTTCTTC. Its protein is CASSSGQRYYNEQFF.

The chain links TRBV29-1 to TRBJ2-5; maybe TRBD2 (5 bases). CDR1 is SQVTM, CDR2 ANQGSEA, per germline. Trimming took 2 bases from V and 3 from J, leaving 7 bases between them. CDR3 length: 12 amino acids. DNA for the CDR3: TGCAGCGTTGAAACCGGGAAAGAGACCCAGTACTTC. Residues: CSVETGKETQYF.

This chain joins TRBV6-1 and TRBJ2-7, with TRBD1 identical over 10 bases. V gave up 3 bases and J gave up 6 bases; unmatched junction bases: 8. Germline CDR1 is MNHNS and CDR2 is SASEGT. The CDR3 covers 15 residues. CDR3 nucleotides: TGTGCCAGCAGTGATGGCGTGGGGACAGGGGCCGAGCAGTACTTC. This translates into CASSDGVGTGAEQYF.